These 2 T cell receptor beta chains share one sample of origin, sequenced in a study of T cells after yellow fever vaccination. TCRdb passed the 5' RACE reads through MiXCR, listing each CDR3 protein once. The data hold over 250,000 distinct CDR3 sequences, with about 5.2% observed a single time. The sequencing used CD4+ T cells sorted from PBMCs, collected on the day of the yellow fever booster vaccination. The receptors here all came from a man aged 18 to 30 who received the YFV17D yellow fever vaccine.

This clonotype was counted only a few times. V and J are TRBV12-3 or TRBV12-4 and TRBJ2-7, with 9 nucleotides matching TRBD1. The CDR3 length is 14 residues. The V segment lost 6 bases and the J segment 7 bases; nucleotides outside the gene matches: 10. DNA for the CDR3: TGTGCCAGCAGCCCTACTGGGACAGGGAGAGAGCAGTACTTC. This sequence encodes CASSPTGTGREQYF.

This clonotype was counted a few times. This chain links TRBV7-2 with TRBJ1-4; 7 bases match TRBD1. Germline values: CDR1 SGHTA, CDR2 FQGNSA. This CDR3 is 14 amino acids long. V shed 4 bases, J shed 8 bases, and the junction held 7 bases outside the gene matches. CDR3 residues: CASSSGTAKEKLFF. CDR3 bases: TGTGCCAGCAGCTCCGGGACAGCGAAAGAAAAACTGTTTTTT.